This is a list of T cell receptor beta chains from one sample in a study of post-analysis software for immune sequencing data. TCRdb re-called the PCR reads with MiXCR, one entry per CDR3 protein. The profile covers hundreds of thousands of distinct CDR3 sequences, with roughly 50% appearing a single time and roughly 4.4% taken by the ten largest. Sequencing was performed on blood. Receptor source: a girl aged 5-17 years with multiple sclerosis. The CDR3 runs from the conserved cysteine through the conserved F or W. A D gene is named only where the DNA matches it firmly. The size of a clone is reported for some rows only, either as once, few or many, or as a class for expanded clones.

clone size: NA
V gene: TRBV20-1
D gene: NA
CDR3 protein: CSATAVQETQYF

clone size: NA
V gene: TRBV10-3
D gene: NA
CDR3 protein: CAISEPGGYSYEQYF

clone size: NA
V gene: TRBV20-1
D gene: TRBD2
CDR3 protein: CSARGIAGVRDTQYF

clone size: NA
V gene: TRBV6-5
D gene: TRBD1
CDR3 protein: CASKYTGTGATSSYEQYF

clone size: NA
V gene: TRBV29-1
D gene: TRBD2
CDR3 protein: CSVELAAGSYNEQFF

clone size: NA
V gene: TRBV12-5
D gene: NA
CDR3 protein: CASGLEGVWGYGYTF

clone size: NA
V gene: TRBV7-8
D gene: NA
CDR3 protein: CASSLVRVSNQPQHF

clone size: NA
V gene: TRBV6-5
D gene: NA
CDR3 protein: CASSYSRDTNNEQFF

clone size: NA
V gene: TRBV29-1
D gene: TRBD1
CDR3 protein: CSVDSVGTENYGYTF

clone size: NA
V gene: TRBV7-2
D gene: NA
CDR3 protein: CASSLGLGVPYEQYF

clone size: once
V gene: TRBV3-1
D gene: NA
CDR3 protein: CASRSDGNIQYF

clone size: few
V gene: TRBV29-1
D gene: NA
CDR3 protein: CSVETDTQYF

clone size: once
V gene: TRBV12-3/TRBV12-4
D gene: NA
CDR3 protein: CASTTTGHLNYGYTF

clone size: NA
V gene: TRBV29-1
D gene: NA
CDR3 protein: CSVAAHRETQYF

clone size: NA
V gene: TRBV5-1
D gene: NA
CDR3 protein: CASSLGAVTYEQYF

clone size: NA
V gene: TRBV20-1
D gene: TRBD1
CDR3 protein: CSAQIQQGAGETQYF

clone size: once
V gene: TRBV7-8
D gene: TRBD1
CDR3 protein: CASSWDRDRVPHGYTF

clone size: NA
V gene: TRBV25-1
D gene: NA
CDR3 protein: CASRSGSHQGTQYF

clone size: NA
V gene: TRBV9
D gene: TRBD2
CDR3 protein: CASSESGGTRASTDTQYF

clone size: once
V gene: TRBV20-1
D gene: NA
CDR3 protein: CSARRSGTKSGEQFF

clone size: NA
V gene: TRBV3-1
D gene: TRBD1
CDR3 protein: CASSHRGLNTEAFF

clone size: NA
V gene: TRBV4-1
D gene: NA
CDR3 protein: CASRAEGLRGDEQYF

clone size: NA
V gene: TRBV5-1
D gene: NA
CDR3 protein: CASSFGPAYNEQYF

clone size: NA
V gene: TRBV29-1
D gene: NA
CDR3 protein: CSVLFREDYNEQFF

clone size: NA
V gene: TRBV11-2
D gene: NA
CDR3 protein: CASSLGPPYNEQFF

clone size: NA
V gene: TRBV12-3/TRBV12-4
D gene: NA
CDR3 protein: CASSPRRDGTYEQYF

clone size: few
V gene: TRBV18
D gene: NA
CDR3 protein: CASSPLRGGQETQYF

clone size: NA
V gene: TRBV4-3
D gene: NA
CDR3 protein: CASSQSRAGSNQPQHF

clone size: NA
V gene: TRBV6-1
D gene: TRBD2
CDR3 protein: CASYLGPKRENNEQFF

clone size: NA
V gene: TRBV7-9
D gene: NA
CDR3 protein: CASSLGARASTDTQYF

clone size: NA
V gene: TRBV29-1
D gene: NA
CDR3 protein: CSVFILATNEKLFF

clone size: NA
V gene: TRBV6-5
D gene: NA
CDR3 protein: CATLSYNEQFF

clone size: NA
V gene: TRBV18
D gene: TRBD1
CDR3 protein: CASSRQGIKEYEQYF

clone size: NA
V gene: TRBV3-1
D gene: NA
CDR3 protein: CASSQDPQGGAGGGNEQYF

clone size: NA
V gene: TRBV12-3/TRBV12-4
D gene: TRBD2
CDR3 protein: CASSRTSGGASDEQYF

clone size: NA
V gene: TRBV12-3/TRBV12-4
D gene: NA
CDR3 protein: CASSLAASGASNQPQHF

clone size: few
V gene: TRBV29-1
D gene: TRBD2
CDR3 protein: CSAGGLAGSYEQYF

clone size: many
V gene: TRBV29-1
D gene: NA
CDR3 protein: CSVGTVSSYEQYF

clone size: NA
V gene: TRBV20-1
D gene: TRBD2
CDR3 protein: CSAISGRASSQYF

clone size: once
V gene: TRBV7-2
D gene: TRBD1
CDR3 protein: CASSITGAVNEKLFF

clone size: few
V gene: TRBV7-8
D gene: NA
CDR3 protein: CASSLGRVGDTQYF

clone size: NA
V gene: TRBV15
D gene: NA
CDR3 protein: CATSTRLQNTGELFF

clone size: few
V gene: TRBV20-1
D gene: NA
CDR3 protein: CSARGSSYNSPLHF

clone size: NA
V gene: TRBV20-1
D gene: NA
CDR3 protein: CSAREGDTQYF

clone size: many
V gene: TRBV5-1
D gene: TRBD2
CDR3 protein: CASSLAGNEQFF

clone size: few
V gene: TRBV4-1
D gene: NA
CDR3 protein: CASSQPFGDTQYF

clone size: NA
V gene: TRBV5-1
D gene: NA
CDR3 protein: CASSLAIGEGETQYF

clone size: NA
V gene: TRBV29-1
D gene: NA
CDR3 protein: CSAGLDKYEQYF

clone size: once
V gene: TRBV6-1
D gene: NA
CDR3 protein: CASSDMELEAFF

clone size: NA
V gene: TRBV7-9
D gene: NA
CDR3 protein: CASSPDRPPNEQYF

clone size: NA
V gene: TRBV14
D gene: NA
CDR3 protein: CASSRGHMPPLPYEQYF

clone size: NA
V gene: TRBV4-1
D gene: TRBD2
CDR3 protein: CASSQDWGGTDTQYF

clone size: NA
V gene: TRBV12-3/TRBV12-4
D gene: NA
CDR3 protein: CASSSSFSYEQYF